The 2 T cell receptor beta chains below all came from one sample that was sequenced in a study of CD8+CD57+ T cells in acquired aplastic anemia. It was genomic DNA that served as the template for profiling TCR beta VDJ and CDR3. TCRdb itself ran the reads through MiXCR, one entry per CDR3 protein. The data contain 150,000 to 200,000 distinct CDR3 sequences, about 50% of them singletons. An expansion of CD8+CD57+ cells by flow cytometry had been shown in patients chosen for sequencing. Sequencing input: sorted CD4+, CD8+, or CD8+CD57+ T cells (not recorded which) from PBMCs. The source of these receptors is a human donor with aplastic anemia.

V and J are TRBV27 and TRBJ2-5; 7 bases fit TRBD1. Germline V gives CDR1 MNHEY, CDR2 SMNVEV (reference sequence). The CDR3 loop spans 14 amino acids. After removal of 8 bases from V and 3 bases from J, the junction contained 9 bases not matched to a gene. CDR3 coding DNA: TGTGCCAGCGGATACAGGGGCGAGAAAGAGACCCAGTACTTC. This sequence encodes CASGYRGEKETQYF.

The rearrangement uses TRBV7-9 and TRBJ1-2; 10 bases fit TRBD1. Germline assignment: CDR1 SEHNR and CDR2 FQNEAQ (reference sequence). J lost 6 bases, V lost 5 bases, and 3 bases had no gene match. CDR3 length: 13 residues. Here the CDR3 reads CASSLGQGNGYTF. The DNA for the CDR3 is TGTGCCAGCAGCCTGGGACAGGGGAATGGCTACACCTTC.